The entry that follows covers one T cell receptor (beta chain) sequence. Time point specified: healthy volunteer bleed at 2 weeks. Before extraction, the whole blood was not fractionated, and total RNA was taken from it. This sample was taken from a study of human T cells and chemical hapten exposure. Study at large: Small discrepancies in pooled library volume mainly accounted for the varying TCR yields per sample.

The CDR3 runs 15 residues. V shed 4 bases and J shed 2 bases, with 13 bases lying between them. Germline CDR1 reads SGHKS; CDR2 reads YYEKEE (reference sequence). In the library, unique molecular identifiers were attached to individual cDNA molecules. How the authors handled the data: Samples held a median of roughly 100,000 TCRs, range roughly 23,224–750,000. TCRdb re-called the RACE reads with MiXCR, one entry per CDR3 protein. These V and J calls originate from TCRdb's pipeline instead of the authors' own analysis. Among about 47,000 distinct CDR3 sequences listed, about 4.8% were seen once. The rearrangement uses TRBV5-5 and TRBJ1-3; a possible D gene is TRBD1 (5 bases). The sequence was collected from a human donor in good health. Some clones in this sample may be carry-over from other donors' samples. The sequencing input was whole blood. The CDR3 DNA follows: TGTGCCAGCAGCCCGGTGGGGGGGACTGGAAACACCATATATTTT. Translating gives CASSPVGGTGNTIYF.